Each of the 5 T cell receptor beta chains below was sequenced from the same sample in a study of cytomegalovirus exposure and HLA in healthy donors. Researchers ran the PCR with 60 Vbeta and 13 Jbeta primers. Profiled with immunoSEQ multiplex PCR; TCRdb holds only in-frame clones, not every one. The profile shows over 150,000 clones, over 70% of them singletons. Sample: PBMCs. The receptor source for this set is a woman aged 45 to 65 in good health and CMV-seropositive.

The table lists this clone with a count of one. The V call is TRBV2, the J call TRBJ1-1, with 12 bases lining up with TRBD1. Germline V gives CDR1 SNHLY, CDR2 FYNNEI. This CDR3 is built from 14 residues. V shed 8 bases, J shed 7 bases, and the junction held 8 bases outside the gene matches. The CDR3 coding sequence is TGTGCCAGCGGTCCCGGGACAGGGGGCAGTGAAGCTTTCTTT. It encodes CASGPGTGGSEAFF.

This chain uses TRBV4-1 with TRBJ1-3, with 10 positions matching TRBD1. V shed 4 bases, J shed 7 bases, and the junction held 4 bases outside the gene matches. The germline gives CDR1 MGHRA, CDR2 YSYEKL. This CDR3 has 14 residues. CDR3 bases: TGCGCCAGCAGCCCGGGACAGGGGTGGAACACCATATATTTT. Its translation is CASSPGQGWNTIYF.

The rearrangement links TRBV10-2 to TRBJ1-2; 9 bases line up with TRBD1. Germline loops: CDR1 WSHSY, CDR2 SAAADI. V was pared by 8 bases and J by 4 bases, with 5 bases of the junction left unmatched. The CDR3 is 13 residues long. The DNA for the CDR3 is TGCGCCAGCGGCGCGGGACAGGGCTATGGCTACACCTTC. It specifies CASGAGQGYGYTF.

The chain recombines TRBV2 with TRBJ1-2; possibly TRBD1 for D (5 bases). CDR1 SNHLY and CDR2 FYNNEI come from the germline V gene. CDR3 length equals 13 residues. V lost 6 bases, J lost 1 base, and 9 bases lay in between. This CDR3 is CASRAGVNYGYTF. In DNA, the CDR3 is TGTGCCAGCAGAGCGGGGGTTAACTATGGCTACACCTTC.

This rearrangement joins TRBV7-9 to TRBJ2-3; 10 bases are a match to TRBD2. The CDR3 has 17 residues. The V gene's germline CDR1 is SEHNR and CDR2 FQNEAQ (reference sequence). With 5 bases clipped from V and 3 bases from J, the junction kept 11 bases outside the gene matches. As DNA, the CDR3 is TGTGCCAGCAGCCCAGTGGGCCCGACTAGCGGGACAGATACGCAGTATTTT. Encoded protein: CASSPVGPTSGTDTQYF.